This T cell receptor (beta chain) was profiled in a study of CD4+ T cells in melanoma. Broader study findings: Reportedly, melanoma neoantigen-specific CD4+ T cells showed varied differentiation states. CD8+ T cell, macrophage and B cell function reportedly correlated with neoantigen-specific CD4+ T cells.

Comment on this clone: The antigen is undetermined.

This CDR3 spans 10 amino acids. CDR1 is SGDLS and CDR2 is YYNGEE in the germline V gene. Deletions cut 8 bases from V and 10 bases from J, with 12 bases between. Only in-frame clones appear in the TCRdb table, and some are missing; sequencing was by immunoSEQ multiplex PCR. The data show more than 110,000 clones, around 90% seen once. The TCR comes from a human donor with melanoma. J is TRBJ1-1 and V is TRBV9; D is unresolved. In DNA, the CDR3 is TGTGCCAGAACAGAGCTGAGAGCTTTCTTT. Protein: CARTELRAFF. The full variable domain, with the rest looked up from reference TRBV9 and TRBJ1-1, is DSGVTQTPKHLITATGQRVTLRCSPRSGDLSVYWYQQSLDQGLQFLIQYYNGEERAKGNILERFSAQQFPDLHSELNLSSLELGDSALYFCARTELRAFFGQGTRLTVV.